This T cell receptor (beta chain) appears in the sequencing data of a study of STAT5B mutations in CD4+ large granular lymphocyte leukemia. The study's findings and limits: Patient CD4-sorted repertoires stayed more clonal than healthy ones after leukemic-clone removal. Compared with healthy controls (2/35), patient top clones favored TRBV06 (8/27).

Controls came from buffy coats of healthy blood donors. In the source study's methods: Lowest detectable productive clonotype frequency was 2.59 x 10-5. Sequencing was performed with immunoSEQ multiplex PCR; in TCRdb, only in-frame clones are kept and a portion is missing. V and J calls and clone size are copied from that table; D and trimming were computed from the DNA. The sample has 30,000 to 40,000 clones, less than 85% seen once. Germline loops: CDR1 MNHNY, CDR2 SVGAGI (reference sequence). CDR3 length: 15 residues. V shed 2 bases and J shed 6 bases, with 13 bases lying between them. To note about this clone: The target antigen is unknown.

The chain uses TRBV6-6 and TRBJ2-2; either TRBD1 or TRBD2 may supply D (5 bases each). This clonotype was obtained from a human donor in good health. Material for sequencing was CD4+ T cells from blood buffy coats. The DNA for the CDR3 is TGTGCCAGCAGTTACCCGGGGCGGGCACCCGGGGAGCTGTTTTTT. Protein product: CASSYPGRAPGELFF.